This T cell receptor (beta chain) was captured by sequencing in a study of blood T cells in healthy people across ages. Whole-study results and caveats: Per-million-T-cell TCR beta diversity fell roughly linearly with age. Without sorted subsets, naive and antigen-experienced compartments could not be conclusively compared. CMV status of donors was not determined, possibly confounding expanded clonotype changes.

RNA extraction gave at least 5 micrograms of total RNA per sample. CDR3 length equals 16 residues. Germline V CDR1 and CDR2: SGHAT, FQDESV (reference sequence). V was cut by 5 bases and J by 0 bases, with 13 bases left in between. On this clonotype itself: Its antigen is undetermined.

Together with a sample-barcoded 5' primer, a J-beta primer mix was included in a second PCR lasting roughly 6 to 12 cycles. TCRdb re-called the 5' RACE reads through MiXCR, storing one row per CDR3 protein. Here the sample spans approximately 800,000 distinct CDR3 sequences, more than 55% being singletons. The chain uses TRBV11-1 and TRBJ2-2; D is unclear. The sequenced sample was blood. The sequence was collected from a man aged 40-55 years in good health. Here the CDR3 DNA reads TGTGCCAGCAGCCCTCGGCGTACAGCGAACACCGGGGAGCTGTTTTTT. This gives the protein CASSPRRTANTGELFF.